Reported below is one T cell receptor beta chain. In its sample, this clonotype was seen once. The clone's antigen remains unknown. Base quality data are lacking; no much larger clone is found one base away. One read offers little support. From its cysteine to its phenylalanine, the CDR3 spans 16 amino acids. The read is trimmed to its CDR3 DNA, 48 bases read in frame from base 1. According to the germline V gene, CDR1 reads SGHTA and CDR2 reads FQGNSA. Trimmed from V: 5 bases; trimmed from J: 0 bases; junction bases lacking a gene match: 9. The sample comes from a study of early T cells in non-severe SARS-CoV-2 infection (TCRdb year 2021). About the study as a whole: Because TCR sequencing was done on bulk RNA from unsorted whole blood, the alpha and beta chains could not be paired. Overall results and qualifications from the work: VDJdb matching was skewed toward anti-spike CD8 responses, so virus-specific expansions were likely underestimated and private and CD4 specificities were missed.

Set within a cohort of healthcare workers in London, UK, this nested case-control study involved weekly PCR testing of nasopharyngeal swabs along with blood sampling. Between 23 and 31 March 2020, the week of the UK lockdown, healthcare workers were enrolled and then followed up weekly for as long as 16 weeks. The library was generated by 5' RACE. Sequenced on a NextSeq 500. Unique molecular identifiers were attached to individual cDNA molecules in the TCR library protocol so that sequencing error and PCR bias could be corrected. Sequencing covered both TCR alpha and beta chains, and within each sample the abundances of alpha and beta sequences were tightly co-correlated. The original methods were these. V gene, J gene and CDR3 annotation of TCR sequences was performed with Decombinator V4. TCRs were defined as expanded if a significant change between any two time points was detected under a Poisson model with p below 0.0001. TCR abundances were normalised to the total number of TCRs sequenced in each sample and reported as counts per million. TRAV1-2 paired with TRAJ12, TRAJ20 or TRAJ33 defined MAIT TCRs, while TRAV10 paired with TRAJ18 defined iNKT TCRs. VDJdb, accessed 1 November 2021, was searched for CMV, EBV and SARS-CoV-2 annotated TCRs, excluding TCRs annotated for multiple antigens. TCRdb trimmed public reads at Q25 via fastp, called clones via MiXCR and kept in-frame beta chains. For every CDR3 protein sequence, its rows merge into one entry that carries the most common genes and DNA. The authors' filters were not applied to this entry. The sample profile shows tens of thousands of distinct CDR3 sequences; 12% of them were found once. The top ten constitute approximately 1.2% of the sample.

The chain was built from TRBV7-2 and TRBJ1-1, with 7 bases matching TRBD1. This TCR was recovered from an adult who was a healthcare worker with PCR-confirmed SARS-CoV-2 infection or an uninfected control (not recorded which). The donor label of this sample is uncertain. Sequences were derived from whole blood, sampled at baseline. The sequence in DNA is TGTGCCAGCAGCCGACAACCGACAGGGATGAACACTGAAGCTTTCTTT. This encodes CASSRQPTGMNTEAFF.